Described below is a single T cell receptor (beta chain) sequence and its context. Germline values: CDR1 SGHTA, CDR2 FQGNSA. The length of the CDR3 is 16 residues. The J segment lost 2 bases and the V segment lost 2 bases, leaving 5 bases of the junction unmatched. Produced via immunoSEQ multiplex PCR; TCRdb's table is partial and in-frame only. This table has tens of thousands of clones, around 90% appearing once. The sample originates from a study of blood T cell repertoires in COVID-19. Sequenced: peripheral blood. The sequence was obtained from a man in his 60s with active COVID-19. This sequence joins TRBV7-2 and TRBJ2-1; 8 nucleotides align to TRBD2. Here the CDR3 reads CASSLNIGGAYNEQFF. CDR3 nucleotide sequence: TGTGCCAGCAGCTTAAATATCGGGGGGGCCTACAATGAGCAGTTCTTC.